This T cell receptor beta chain was observed in a study of blood T cell repertoires in COVID-19. In terms of age and location, participants ranged from roughly 18 to 95 years and lived in 24 US areas. Clinical history reported by participants formed the basis on which cohorts were assigned. Exposed study participants had met a COVID-19 case within 2 weeks before entry. Germline V gives CDR1 MNHEY, CDR2 SVGAGI. The CDR3 totals 15 residues. Losses at the gene ends were 5 bases for V and 4 bases for J; bases not matched to a gene: 3. In the original analysis: How many nucleated cells were present was estimated from reference gene primer amplification. The repertoire was sequenced with immunoSEQ multiplex PCR; TCRdb's copy has only in-frame clones and lacks some. The V and J calls and the clone size are those of that table, but D and trimming were determined from the DNA. The sample includes fewer than 400,000 clones, roughly 85% seen only once; the top ten take approximately 1.9%.

This TCR was recovered from a woman aged 25 to 39 who had been exposed to COVID-19. The sample comprised PBMCs or T cells enriched from blood (not recorded which). The chain is built from TRBV6-5 and TRBJ1-3; 12 bases agree with TRBD1. CDR3 region: CASSRDRGLGNTIYF. The CDR3 DNA sequence: TGTGCCAGCAGTCGGGACAGGGGGCTGGGAAACACCATATATTTT.